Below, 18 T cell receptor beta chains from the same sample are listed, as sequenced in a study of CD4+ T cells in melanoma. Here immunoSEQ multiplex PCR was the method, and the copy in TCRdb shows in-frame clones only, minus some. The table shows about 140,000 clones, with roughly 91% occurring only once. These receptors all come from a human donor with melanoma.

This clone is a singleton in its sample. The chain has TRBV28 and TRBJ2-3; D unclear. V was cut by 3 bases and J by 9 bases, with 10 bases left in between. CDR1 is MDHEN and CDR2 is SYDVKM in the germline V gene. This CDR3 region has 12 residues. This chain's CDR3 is CASSLRLETQYF. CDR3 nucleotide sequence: TGTGCCAGCAGTTTGCGGCTTGAGACGCAGTATTTT.

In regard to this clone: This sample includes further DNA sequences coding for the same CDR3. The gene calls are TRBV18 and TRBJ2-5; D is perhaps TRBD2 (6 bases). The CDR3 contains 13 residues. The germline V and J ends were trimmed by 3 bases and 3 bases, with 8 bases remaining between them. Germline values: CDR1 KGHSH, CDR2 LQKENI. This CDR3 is CASSPGLKETQYF. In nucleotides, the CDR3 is TGTGCCAGCTCACCGGGACTTAAAGAGACCCAGTACTTC. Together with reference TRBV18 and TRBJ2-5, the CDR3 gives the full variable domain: NAGVMQNPRHLVRRRGQEARLRCSPMKGHSHVYWYRQLPEEGLKFMVYLQKENIIDESGMPKERFSAEFPKEGPSILRIQQVVRGDSAAYFCASSPGLKETQYFGPGTRLLVL.

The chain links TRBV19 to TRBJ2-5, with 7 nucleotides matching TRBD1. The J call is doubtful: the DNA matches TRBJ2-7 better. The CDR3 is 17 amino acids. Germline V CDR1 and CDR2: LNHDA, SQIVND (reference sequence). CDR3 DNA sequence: TGTGCCAGTAGCAAGACAGGGTTTCGAGATCAAACCTACGAGCAGTACTTC. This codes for CASSKTGFRDQTYEQYF.

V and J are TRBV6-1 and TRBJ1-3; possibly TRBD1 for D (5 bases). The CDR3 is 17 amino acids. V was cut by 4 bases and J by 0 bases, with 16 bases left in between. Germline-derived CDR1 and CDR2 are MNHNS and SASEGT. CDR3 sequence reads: CASSASGGTSSGNTIYF. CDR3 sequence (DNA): TGTGCCAGCAGTGCTTCGGGGGGGACCAGCTCTGGAAACACCATATATTTT.

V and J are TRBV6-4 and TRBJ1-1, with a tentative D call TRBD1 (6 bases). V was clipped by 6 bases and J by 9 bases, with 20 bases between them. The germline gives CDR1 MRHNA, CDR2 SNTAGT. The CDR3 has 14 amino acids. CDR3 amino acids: CASSPTGQQSKAFF. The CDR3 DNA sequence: TGTGCCAGCAGCCCCACTGGACAGCAGTCCAAAGCTTTCTTT.

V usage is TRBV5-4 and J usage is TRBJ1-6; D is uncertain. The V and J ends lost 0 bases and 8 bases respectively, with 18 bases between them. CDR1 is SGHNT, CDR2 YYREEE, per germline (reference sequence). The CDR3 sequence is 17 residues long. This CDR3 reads CASSLGGGPYVDSPLHF. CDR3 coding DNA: TGTGCCAGCAGCTTGGGTGGCGGCCCGTACGTTGATTCACCCCTCCACTTT.

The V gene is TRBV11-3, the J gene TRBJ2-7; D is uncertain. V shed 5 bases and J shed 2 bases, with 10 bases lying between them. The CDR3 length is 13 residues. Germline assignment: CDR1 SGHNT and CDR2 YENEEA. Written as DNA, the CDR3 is TGTGCCAGCAGCCGCGCTGGTGCCTACGAGCAGTACTTC. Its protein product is CASSRAGAYEQYF.

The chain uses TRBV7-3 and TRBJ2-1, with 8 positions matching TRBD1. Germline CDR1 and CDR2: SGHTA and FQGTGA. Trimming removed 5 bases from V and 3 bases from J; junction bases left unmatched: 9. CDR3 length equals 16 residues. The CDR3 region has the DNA TGTGCCAGCAGCACCTCCGGGACAGGACTCTACAATGAGCAGTTCTTC. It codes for CASSTSGTGLYNEQFF. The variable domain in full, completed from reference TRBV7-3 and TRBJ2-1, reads GAGVSQTPSNKVTEKGKYVELRCDPISGHTALYWYRQSLGQGPEFLIYFQGTGAADDSGLPNDRFFAVRPEGSVSTLKIQRTERGDSAVYLCASSTSGTGLYNEQFFGPGTRLTVL.

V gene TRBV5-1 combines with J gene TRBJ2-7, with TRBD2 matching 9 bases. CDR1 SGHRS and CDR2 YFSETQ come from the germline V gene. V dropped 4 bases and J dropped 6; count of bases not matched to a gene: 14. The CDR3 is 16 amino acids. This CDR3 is CASSTGGGAARVEQYF. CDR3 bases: TGCGCCAGCAGCACAGGCGGGGGGGCCGCCCGCGTCGAGCAGTACTTC. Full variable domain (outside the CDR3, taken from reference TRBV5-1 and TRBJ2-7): KAGVTQTPRYLIKTRGQQVTLSCSPISGHRSVSWYQQTPGQGLQFLFEYFSETQRNKGNFPGRFSGRQFSNSRSEMNVSTLELGDSALYLCASSTGGGAARVEQYFGPGTRLTVT.

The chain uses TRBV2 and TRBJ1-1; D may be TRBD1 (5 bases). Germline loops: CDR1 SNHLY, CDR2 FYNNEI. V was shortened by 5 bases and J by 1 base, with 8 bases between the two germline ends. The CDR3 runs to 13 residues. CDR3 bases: TGTGCCAGCAGTTTTGGGGGGAACACTGAAGCTTTCTTT. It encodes CASSFGGNTEAFF.

This CDR3 is CASSPTSENEQFF. The CDR3 DNA follows: TGTGCCAGCAGCCCGACTAGCGAGAATGAGCAGTTCTTC. This chain connects TRBV5-4 to TRBJ2-1; 8 nucleotides agree with TRBD2. Germline V CDR1 and CDR2: SGHNT, YYREEE (reference sequence). V trimming: 4 bases; J trimming: 7 bases; junction bases outside the gene matches: 4. The CDR3 has 13 amino acids.

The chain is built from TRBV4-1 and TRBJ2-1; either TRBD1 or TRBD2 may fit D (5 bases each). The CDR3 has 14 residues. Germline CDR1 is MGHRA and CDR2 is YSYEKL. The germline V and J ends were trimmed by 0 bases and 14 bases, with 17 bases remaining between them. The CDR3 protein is CASSQDSGRGRKFF. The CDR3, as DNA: TGCGCCAGCAGCCAAGATAGTGGTCGGGGCAGGAAGTTCTTC.

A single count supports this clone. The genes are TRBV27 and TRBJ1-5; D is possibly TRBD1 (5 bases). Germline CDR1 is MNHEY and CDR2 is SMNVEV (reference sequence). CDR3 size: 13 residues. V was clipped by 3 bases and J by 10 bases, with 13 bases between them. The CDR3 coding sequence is TGTGCCAGCAGTTTTGACAGAATCAGCCCCCAGCATTTT. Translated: CASSFDRISPQHF.

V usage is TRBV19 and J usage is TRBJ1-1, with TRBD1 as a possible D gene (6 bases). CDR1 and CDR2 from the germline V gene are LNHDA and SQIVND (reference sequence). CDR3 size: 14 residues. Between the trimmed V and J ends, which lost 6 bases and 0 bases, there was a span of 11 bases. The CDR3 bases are TGTGCCAGTAGAGGGGGGCCAGTGAACACTGAAGCTTTCTTT. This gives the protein CASRGGPVNTEAFF.

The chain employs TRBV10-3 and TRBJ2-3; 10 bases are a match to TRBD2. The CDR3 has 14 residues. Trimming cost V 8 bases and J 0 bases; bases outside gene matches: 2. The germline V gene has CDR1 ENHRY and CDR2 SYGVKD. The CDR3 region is CAIGTSASTDTQYF. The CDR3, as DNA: TGTGCCATCGGGACTAGCGCAAGCACAGATACGCAGTATTTT.

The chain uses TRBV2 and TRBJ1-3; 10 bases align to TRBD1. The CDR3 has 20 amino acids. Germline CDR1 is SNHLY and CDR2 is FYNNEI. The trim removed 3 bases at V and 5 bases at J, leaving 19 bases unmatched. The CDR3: CASSEFFPGQGSSARNTIYF. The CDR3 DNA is TGTGCCAGCAGTGAGTTTTTTCCGGGACAGGGGTCGTCCGCGAGAAACACCATATATTTT.

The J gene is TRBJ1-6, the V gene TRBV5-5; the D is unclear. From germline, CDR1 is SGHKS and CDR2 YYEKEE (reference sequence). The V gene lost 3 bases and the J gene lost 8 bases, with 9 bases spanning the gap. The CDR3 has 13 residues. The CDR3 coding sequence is TGTGCCAGCAGCTACCGGGGAGATTCACCCCTCCACTTT. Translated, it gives CASSYRGDSPLHF. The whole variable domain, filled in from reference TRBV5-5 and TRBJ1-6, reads DAGVTQSPTHLIKTRGQQVTLRCSPISGHKSVSWYQQVLGQGPQFIFQYYEKEERGRGNFPDRFSARQFPNYSSELNVNALLLGDSALYLCASSYRGDSPLHFGNGTRLTVT.

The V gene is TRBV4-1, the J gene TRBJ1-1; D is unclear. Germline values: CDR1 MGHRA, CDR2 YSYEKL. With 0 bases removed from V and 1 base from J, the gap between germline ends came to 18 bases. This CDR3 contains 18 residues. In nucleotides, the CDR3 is TGCGCCAGCAGCCAAGATTCCCGGGCGTCGCGGAAGAACACTGAAGCTTTCTTT. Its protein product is CASSQDSRASRKNTEAFF.